This T cell receptor beta chain derives from a study of blood T cell repertoires in COVID-19. Study-level information: Samples representing acute and convalescent COVID-19 were sourced from the United States, Italy and Spain.

The CDR3 covers 13 residues. J lost 4 bases, V lost 4 bases, and 4 bases had no gene match. Germline V gene lookup returns CDR1 SEHNR and CDR2 FQNEAQ (reference sequence). Authors' processing steps: The assay estimated nucleated cells by amplifying reference gene primers. This table comes from immunoSEQ multiplex PCR, and its TCRdb copy is limited to in-frame clones, with some not included. The DNA gave D and trimming, while V, J and clone size come from that table. The sample includes 70,000 to 80,000 clones, over 70% of them seen just once. The chain has TRBV7-9 and TRBJ2-7; 7 bases agree with TRBD1. The source material was peripheral blood. This clonotype originated in a man in his fifties or sixties with acute or convalescent COVID-19. The CDR3 reads CASSSRDSYEQYF. CDR3 DNA: TGTGCCAGCAGCTCTCGGGACAGTTACGAGCAGTACTTC.